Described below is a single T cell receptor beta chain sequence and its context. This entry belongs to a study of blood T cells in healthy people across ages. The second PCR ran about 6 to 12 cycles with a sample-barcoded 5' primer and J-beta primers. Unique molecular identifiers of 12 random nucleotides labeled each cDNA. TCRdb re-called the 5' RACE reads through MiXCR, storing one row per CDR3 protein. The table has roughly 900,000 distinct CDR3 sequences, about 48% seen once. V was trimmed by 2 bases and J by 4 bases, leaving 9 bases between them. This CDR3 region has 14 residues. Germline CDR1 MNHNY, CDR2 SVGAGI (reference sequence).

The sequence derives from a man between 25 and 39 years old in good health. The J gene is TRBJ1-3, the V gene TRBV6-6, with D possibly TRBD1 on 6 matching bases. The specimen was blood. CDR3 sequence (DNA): TGTGCCAGCAGTTACGAGGGGGTCGGAAACACCATATATTTT. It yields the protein CASSYEGVGNTIYF.